Listed here are 15 T cell receptor beta chains from one sample, sequenced in a study of T cells in Graves' hyperthyroidism and ophthalmopathy. What was amplified from RNA transcripts were TCR beta CDR3 regions. First-round RT-PCR with HTBI primers amplified the TCR CDR3 region. TCRdb recomputed calls from the multiplex PCR reads with MiXCR, one row per CDR3 protein. The repertoire holds fewer than 450,000 distinct CDR3 sequences, with about a sixth as singletons. The sample consisted of blood. The receptors were sampled from a woman aged 30 to 39 with Graves' hyperthyroidism that later progressed to Graves' ophthalmopathy.

The table lists this clonotype with many counts. The chain employs TRBV13 and TRBJ2-1; 11 bases are a match to TRBD2. Germline V gives CDR1 PRHDT, CDR2 FYEKMQ (reference sequence). The CDR3 runs to 15 residues. J was trimmed by 3 bases and V by 4 bases; bases with no gene match: 2. CDR3 sequence: CASSSSGGFYNEQFF. The CDR3 DNA follows: TGTGCCAGCAGCTCTAGCGGGGGGTTCTACAATGAGCAGTTCTTC.

V gene TRBV5-1 combines with J gene TRBJ1-1; a weak D match, TRBD1 (6 bases). The CDR3 length is 15 residues. Between the trimmed V and J ends, which lost 4 bases and 2 bases, there was a span of 15 bases. Germline CDR1 and CDR2: SGHRS and YFSETQ. As DNA, the CDR3 is TGCGCCAGCAGCCAAGTTCCAGGGGTCAACACTGAAGCTTTCTTT. It yields the protein CASSQVPGVNTEAFF.

V is TRBV3-1 and J is TRBJ2-2; D unresolved. This CDR3 spans 14 amino acids. V was pared by 4 bases and J by 6 bases, with 12 bases between. Germline V gives CDR1 LGHDT, CDR2 YNNKEL (reference sequence). The CDR3, as DNA: TGTGCCAGCAGCCGCACGACTGCCCCCGGGGAGCTGTTTTTT. Translating gives CASSRTTAPGELFF. Supplemented by reference TRBV3-1 and TRBJ2-2, the full variable domain reads DTAVSQTPKYLVTQMGNDKSIKCEQNLGHDTMYWYKQDSKKFLKIMFSYNNKELIINETVPNRFSPKSPDKAHLNLHINSLELGDSAVYFCASSRTTAPGELFFGEGSRLTVL.

This clonotype was found a few times. The rearrangement joins TRBV18 to TRBJ2-7; TRBD1 is a possible D gene (6 bases). CDR1 is KGHSH and CDR2 is LQKENI in the germline V gene. The CDR3 runs 17 residues. V shed 3 bases and J shed 3 bases, with 21 bases lying between them. The CDR3 DNA is TGTGCCAGCTCACCGGTAAGAGGTCAAGGGGGAAGCTACGAGCAGTACTTC. It specifies CASSPVRGQGGSYEQYF.

CDR3 region: CASTSGGGFTEAFF. The CDR3 DNA follows: TGTGCCAGCACCTCGGGGGGGGGGTTTACTGAAGCTTTCTTT. The chain links TRBV25-1 to TRBJ1-1, with TRBD1 as a possible D gene (5 bases). This CDR3 contains 14 residues. V lost 7 bases to trimming and J lost 5 bases, with 17 bases between them. The germline V gene has CDR1 MGHDK and CDR2 SYGVNS.

V usage is TRBV29-1 and J usage is TRBJ2-7; 8 positions match TRBD1. There are 13 residues in the CDR3. Germline CDR1 SQVTM, CDR2 ANQGSEA. The V segment lost 4 bases and the J segment 2 bases; nucleotides outside the gene matches: 4. The CDR3 coding sequence is TGCAGCGTTGGGCAGGGGGCACCCTACGAGCAGTACTTC. Its protein is CSVGQGAPYEQYF.

Only a few counts were recorded for this clonotype. The genes are TRBV19 and TRBJ1-2, with a possible D match to TRBD1 (5 bases). The germline CDR1 and CDR2 sequences are LNHDA and SQIVND (reference sequence). There are 15 residues in the CDR3. V shed 5 bases and J shed 2 bases, with 15 bases lying between them. The chain's CDR3 is CASSEGPLGNYGYTF. Written as DNA, the CDR3 is TGTGCCAGTAGTGAGGGACCGTTGGGGAACTATGGCTACACCTTC.

This clonotype was picked up many times. The rearrangement uses TRBV30 and TRBJ1-1; D unresolved. The CDR3 totals 13 residues. The germline CDR1 and CDR2 sequences are GTSNPN and SVGIG (reference sequence). V was trimmed by 2 bases and J by 3 bases, leaving 10 bases between them. The chain's CDR3 is CAWSFWDDTEAFF. The CDR3 region has the DNA TGTGCCTGGAGTTTTTGGGATGACACTGAAGCTTTCTTT. The variable domain in full, with the rest retrieved from reference TRBV30 and TRBJ1-1, is SQTIHQWPATLVQPVGSPLSLECTVEGTSNPNLYWYRQAAGRGLQLLFYSVGIGQISSEVPQNLSASRPQDRQFILSSKKLLLSDSGFYLCAWSFWDDTEAFFGQGTRLTVV.

V and J are TRBV12-3 or TRBV12-4 and TRBJ1-6, with TRBD1 matching over 8 bases. This CDR3 region has 15 residues. The junction had 9 bases not matched to a gene; V was cut back by 5 bases and J by 9 bases. The CDR3 sequence is CASSPSGQGCSPLHF. For the CDR3, the DNA is TGTGCCAGCAGTCCATCCGGACAGGGTTGTTCACCCCTCCACTTT.

The V call is TRBV9, the J call TRBJ2-5; 12 bases match TRBD2. Germline CDR1 is SGDLS and CDR2 is YYNGEE. The CDR3 has 16 residues. The V and J ends lost 0 bases and 7 bases, in that order; junction bases with no gene match: 7. CDR3 in amino acids: CASSVGASGRARTQYF. CDR3 nucleotides: TGTGCCAGCAGCGTAGGGGCTAGCGGGAGGGCCAGGACCCAGTACTTC.

This clonotype was seen a handful of times. J is TRBJ1-5 and V is TRBV5-1, with D uncertain. Germline V gene lookup returns CDR1 SGHRS and CDR2 YFSETQ. Trimming removed 4 bases at V and 0 bases at J, with 14 bases between. CDR3 length: 16 amino acids. In DNA, the CDR3 is TGCGCCAGCAGCCCTCGGAAGGGATATAGCAATCAGCCCCAGCATTTT. Its protein product is CASSPRKGYSNQPQHF.

The chain recombines TRBV28 with TRBJ1-1, with D hard to call. The length of the CDR3 is 11 residues. The V end lost 3 bases, the J end lost 8 bases, and 7 bases lay between the germline ends. Germline loops: CDR1 MDHEN, CDR2 SYDVKM. The CDR3, as DNA: TGTGCCAGCAGTTTTCTATCGGAAGCTTTCTTT. It encodes CASSFLSEAFF.

There are many counts of this clonotype. The CDR3 region is CATSRVTDQETQYF. The CDR3, as DNA: TGTGCCACCAGCAGAGTTACGGACCAAGAGACCCAGTACTTC. This sequence joins TRBV15 and TRBJ2-5; D is unresolved. The CDR3 contains 14 residues. With 1 base removed from V and 0 bases from J, the gap between germline ends came to 6 bases. The germline gives CDR1 LNHNV, CDR2 YYDKDF (reference sequence).

This clonotype has just a few counts. This chain connects TRBV5-8 to TRBJ1-2; TRBD1 matches 8 bases. J was trimmed by 4 bases and V by 4 bases; bases with no gene match: 3. CDR1 and CDR2 from the germline V gene are SGHTS and YDEGEE. The length of the CDR3 is 13 residues. The CDR3 loop is CASSGTGTYGYTF. The DNA of the CDR3 is TGTGCCAGCAGCGGGACAGGTACCTATGGCTACACCTTC.

This clonotype was detected many times. The chain joins TRBV27 to TRBJ2-7; D is possibly TRBD1 (6 bases). V was pared by 0 bases and J by 2 bases, with 11 bases between. The CDR3 has 15 residues. In germline, CDR1 is MNHEY, CDR2 SMNVEV (reference sequence). The CDR3 bases are TGTGCCAGCAGTTTATCCGGGACACCGGCCTACGAGCAGTACTTC. This translates into CASSLSGTPAYEQYF.